This note documents a single T cell receptor beta chain sequence. This clonotype was recorded a few times. Which antigen it targets is not known. No base-level quality is on record; no much larger clone is a single base apart. Preparation of the library involved 5' RACE. The sequencer listed for this sample is NextSeq 500. To allow correction of PCR and sequencing errors, the TCR library protocol tagged every TCR cDNA molecule with a unique molecular identifier. Per the source publication's procedure: TCR identification, UMI-based error correction and CDR3 extraction were all carried out with Decombinator tools. TCRs above a frequency of 2 per 1,000, corresponding to the top 1% of the tumor frequency distribution, were defined as expanded. Expanded tumor TCRs statistically deemed absent (corrected P<0.05) from at least one tumor region were classed as regional, and all other expanded tumor TCRs were classed as ubiquitous. Rényi diversity was computed with the R vegan package after subsampling each repertoire 100 times to 5,000 TCRs. CDR3 similarity networks were built from amino acid triplet string-kernel similarity, with CDR3s being connected when pairwise similarity was above 0.82. TCRdb reprocessed the public reads (quality trimming at Q25 with fastp, clone calling with MiXCR) and kept in-frame beta chains. Rows with one shared CDR3 protein collapse into an entry with the most common genes and DNA. What appears here as the V and J calls and clone size reflects TCRdb's work, not the paper's. For this sample there are about 18,000 distinct CDR3 sequences; 7% appear just once. The ten largest clones add up to 20% to 25% of the sample.

This sample stems from a study of spatial heterogeneity in lung cancer (dated by TCRdb to between 2018 and 2020). Study-level background: More beta-chain than alpha-chain transcripts were consistently detected, likely reflecting higher beta-chain transcript abundance. In non-small cell lung cancer, the study quantitatively compared TCR alpha and beta repertoires across several tumor regions, matched nontumor lung, and blood. In the raw uncorrected reads, each unique combination of TCR and UMI appeared more than ten times on average. At surgery, both alpha and beta chains were TCR-sequenced in approximately 210 tumor regions, some 64 matched nontumor lung samples and a few dozen PBMC samples. In tumor regions, TCR transcript counts showed a strong correlation with a T cell transcriptional module score from matched bulk RNA-seq. The study linked features of the TCR repertoire to counts of nonsynonymous mutations, which were determined by whole-exome sequencing of tumor tissue. What the work shows at the level of the full study, not this receptor alone: Additional single-cell paired TCR alpha and beta sequencing was considered necessary to confirm, at a functional level, the hypothesis that regional TCRs recognize regional mutations. TCR-seq coverage of tumor T cells was estimated to be only 6% to 7.5% for alpha chains and more than 11% for beta chains. The count of ubiquitous expanded TCRs correlated with the count of ubiquitous nonsynonymous mutations, and the count of regional expanded TCRs correlated with the count of regional nonsynonymous mutations. A correlation was observed between the number of expanded intratumoral alpha and beta TCRs and the tumor nonsynonymous mutation count.

What this sample's time point label stands for: sample taken at primary tumor resection. The donors were about 71 patients from the lung TRACERx cohort who had early-stage, untreated non-small cell lung cancer. TCR sequencing used whole RNA extracted from tumor and nontumor lung tissue, or from cryopreserved PBMC samples, without cell sorting. Patients were selected for TCR sequencing only if sufficient RNA was available from at least two tumor regions. A lung pathologist reviewed the tumor and adjacent nontumor lung specimens before the specimens were selected. The cysteine opens and the phenylalanine closes a CDR3 of 14 amino acids. Of all the DNA, just the CDR3 is kept, 42 bases in frame from base 1. CDR1 is given as DFQATT and CDR2 as SNEGSKA, both from the germline V gene (reference sequence). At the junction V is shortened by 6 bases and J by 0 bases, with 11 bases in between.

Sequenced material: lung tumor tissue, taken at surgery. Recombination connected TRBV20-1 to TRBJ2-2; TRBD1 is a possible D gene, resting on 5 matching bases. The clonotype was recovered from a female donor with early-stage non-small cell lung cancer. The nucleotide sequence reads as follows: TGCAGTGCCGCAGACAGCGCGAACACCGGGGAGCTGTTTTTT. Translated, it gives CSAADSANTGELFF.